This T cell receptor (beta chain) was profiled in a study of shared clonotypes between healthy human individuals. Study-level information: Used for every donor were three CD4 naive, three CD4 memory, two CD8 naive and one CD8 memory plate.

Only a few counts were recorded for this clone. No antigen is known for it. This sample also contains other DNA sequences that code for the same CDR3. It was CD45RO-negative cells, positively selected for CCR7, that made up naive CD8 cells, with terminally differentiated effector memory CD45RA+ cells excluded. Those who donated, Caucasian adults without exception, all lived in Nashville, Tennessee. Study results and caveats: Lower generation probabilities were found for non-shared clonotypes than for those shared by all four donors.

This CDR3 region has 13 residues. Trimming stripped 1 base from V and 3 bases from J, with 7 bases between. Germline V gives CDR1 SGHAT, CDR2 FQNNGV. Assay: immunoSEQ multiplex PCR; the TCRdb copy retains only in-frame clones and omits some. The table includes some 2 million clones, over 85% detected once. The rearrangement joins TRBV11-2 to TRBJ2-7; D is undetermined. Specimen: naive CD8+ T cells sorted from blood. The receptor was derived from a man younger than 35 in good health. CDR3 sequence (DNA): TGTGCCAGCAGCTTAGGTTTGGACTACGAGCAGTACTTC. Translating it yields CASSLGLDYEQYF.